This T cell receptor beta chain appears in the sequencing data of a study of blood T cell repertoires in COVID-19. The CDR3 totals 16 residues. In germline, CDR1 is SGHNT, CDR2 YYREEE (reference sequence). Trimming took 0 bases from V and 0 from J, leaving 7 bases between them. Data came from immunoSEQ multiplex PCR; TCRdb stores just in-frame clones and leaves some out. Of a few hundred thousand clones in the sample, around 90% were seen once. The rearrangement uses TRBV5-4 and TRBJ2-6; D uncertain. The TCR sequence derives from a woman aged 40 to 50 with COVID-19, enrolled during active disease. What was sequenced was peripheral blood. CDR3 residues: CASSLDSGSGANVLTF. The CDR3 DNA reads as TGTGCCAGCAGCTTGGACTCGGGCTCTGGGGCCAACGTCCTGACTTTC. Full variable domain (missing parts from reference TRBV5-4 and TRBJ2-6): ETGVTQSPTHLIKTRGQQVTLRCSSQSGHNTVSWYQQALGQGPQFIFQYYREEENGRGNFPPRFSGLQFPNYSSELNVNALELDDSALYLCASSLDSGSGANVLTFGAGSRLTVL.